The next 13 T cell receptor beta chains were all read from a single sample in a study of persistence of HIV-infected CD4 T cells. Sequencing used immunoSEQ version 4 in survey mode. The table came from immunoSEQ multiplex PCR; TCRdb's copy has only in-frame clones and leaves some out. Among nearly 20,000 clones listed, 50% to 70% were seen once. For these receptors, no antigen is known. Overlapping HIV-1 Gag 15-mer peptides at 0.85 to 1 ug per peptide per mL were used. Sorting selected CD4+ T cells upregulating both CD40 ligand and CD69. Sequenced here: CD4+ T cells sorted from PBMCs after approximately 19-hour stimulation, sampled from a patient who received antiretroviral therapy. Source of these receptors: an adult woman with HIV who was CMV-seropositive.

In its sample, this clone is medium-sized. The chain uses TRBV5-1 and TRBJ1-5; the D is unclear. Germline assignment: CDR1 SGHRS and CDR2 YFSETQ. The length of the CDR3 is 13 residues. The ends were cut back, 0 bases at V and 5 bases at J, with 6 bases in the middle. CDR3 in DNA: TGCGCCAGCAGCTTGGACAGAGATCAGCCCCAGCATTTT. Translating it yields CASSLDRDQPQHF.

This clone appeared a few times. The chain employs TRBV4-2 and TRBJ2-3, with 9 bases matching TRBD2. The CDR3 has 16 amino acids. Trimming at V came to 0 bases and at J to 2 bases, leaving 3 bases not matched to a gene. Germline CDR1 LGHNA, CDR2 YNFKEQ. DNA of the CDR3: TGTGCCAGCAGCCAAGAGGGCGGGGGGGCCACAGATACGCAGTATTTT. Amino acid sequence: CASSQEGGGATDTQYF.

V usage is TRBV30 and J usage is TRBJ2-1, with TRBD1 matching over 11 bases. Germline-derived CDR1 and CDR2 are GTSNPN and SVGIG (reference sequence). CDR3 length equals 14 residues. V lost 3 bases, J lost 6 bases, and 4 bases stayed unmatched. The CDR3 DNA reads TGTGCCTGGAGGGACAGGGGGCAGTTCAATGAGCAGTTCTTC. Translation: CAWRDRGQFNEQFF. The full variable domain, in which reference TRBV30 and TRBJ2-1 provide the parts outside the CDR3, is SQTIHQWPATLVQPVGSPLSLECTVEGTSNPNLYWYRQAAGRGLQLLFYSVGIGQISSEVPQNLSASRPQDRQFILSSKKLLLSDSGFYLCAWRDRGQFNEQFFGPGTRLTVL.

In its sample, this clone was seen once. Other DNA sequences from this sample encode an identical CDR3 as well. CDR3 sequence: CASSEGDSGANVLTF. CDR3 nucleotide sequence: TGTGCCAGCAGTGAAGGCGACTCTGGGGCCAACGTCCTGACTTTC. The chain carries TRBV6-1 and TRBJ2-6; no firm D call. The CDR3 has 15 residues. The germline V and J ends were trimmed by 1 base and 0 bases, with 4 bases remaining between them. The germline V gene has CDR1 MNHNS and CDR2 SASEGT.

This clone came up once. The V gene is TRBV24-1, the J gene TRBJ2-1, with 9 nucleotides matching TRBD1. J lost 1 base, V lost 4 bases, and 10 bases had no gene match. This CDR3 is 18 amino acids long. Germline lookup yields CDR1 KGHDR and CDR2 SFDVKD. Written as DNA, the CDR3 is TGTGCCACCAGTGACAAGAAACCGGGACAGGGATCCTACAATGAGCAGTTCTTC. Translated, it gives CATSDKKPGQGSYNEQFF.

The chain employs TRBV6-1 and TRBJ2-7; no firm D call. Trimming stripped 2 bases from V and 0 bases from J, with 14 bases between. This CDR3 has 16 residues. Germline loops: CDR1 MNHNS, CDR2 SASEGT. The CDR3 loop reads CASSERITGSSYEQYF. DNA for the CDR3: TGTGCCAGCAGTGAACGAATAACCGGAAGCTCCTACGAGCAGTACTTC.

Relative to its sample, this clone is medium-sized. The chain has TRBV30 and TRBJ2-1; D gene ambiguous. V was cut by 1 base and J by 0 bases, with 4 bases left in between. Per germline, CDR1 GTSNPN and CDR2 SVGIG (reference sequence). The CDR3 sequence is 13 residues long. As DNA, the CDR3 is TGTGCCTGGAGTGGAAGCTCCTACAATGAGCAGTTCTTC. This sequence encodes CAWSGSSYNEQFF.

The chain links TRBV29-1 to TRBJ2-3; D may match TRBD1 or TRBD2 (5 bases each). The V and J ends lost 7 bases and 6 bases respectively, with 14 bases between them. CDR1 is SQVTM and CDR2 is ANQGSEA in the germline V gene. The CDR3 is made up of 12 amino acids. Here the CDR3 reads CSGERGRDTQYF. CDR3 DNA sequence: TGCAGCGGGGAGAGGGGTAGGGATACGCAGTATTTT.

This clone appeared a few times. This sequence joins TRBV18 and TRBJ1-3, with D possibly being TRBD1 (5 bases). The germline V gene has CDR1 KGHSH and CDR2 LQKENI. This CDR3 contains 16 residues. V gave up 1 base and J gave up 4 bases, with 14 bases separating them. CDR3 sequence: CASSPRVATDGNTIYF. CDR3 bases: TGTGCCAGCTCACCACGGGTGGCGACAGACGGAAACACCATATATTTT. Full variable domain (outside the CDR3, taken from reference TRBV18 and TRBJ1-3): NAGVMQNPRHLVRRRGQEARLRCSPMKGHSHVYWYRQLPEEGLKFMVYLQKENIIDESGMPKERFSAEFPKEGPSILRIQQVVRGDSAAYFCASSPRVATDGNTIYFGEGSWLTVV.

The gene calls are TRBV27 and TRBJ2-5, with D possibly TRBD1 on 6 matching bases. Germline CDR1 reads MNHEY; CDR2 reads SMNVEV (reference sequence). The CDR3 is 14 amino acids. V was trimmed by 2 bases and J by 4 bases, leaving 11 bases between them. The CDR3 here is CASSLGTGRETQYF. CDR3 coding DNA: TGTGCCAGCAGTTTAGGTACAGGGAGAGAGACCCAGTACTTC.

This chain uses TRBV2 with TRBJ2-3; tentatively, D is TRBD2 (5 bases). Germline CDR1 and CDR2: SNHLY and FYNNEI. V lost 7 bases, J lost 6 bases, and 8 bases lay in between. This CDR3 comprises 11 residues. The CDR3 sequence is CASNGLDTQYF. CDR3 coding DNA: TGTGCCAGCAATGGACTTGATACGCAGTATTTT.

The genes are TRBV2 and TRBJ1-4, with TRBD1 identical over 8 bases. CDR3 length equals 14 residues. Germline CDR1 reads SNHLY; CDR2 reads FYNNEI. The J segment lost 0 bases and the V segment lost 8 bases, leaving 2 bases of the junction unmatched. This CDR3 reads CASRDRSTNEKLFF. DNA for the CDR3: TGTGCCAGCCGGGACAGGTCAACTAATGAAAAACTGTTTTTT.

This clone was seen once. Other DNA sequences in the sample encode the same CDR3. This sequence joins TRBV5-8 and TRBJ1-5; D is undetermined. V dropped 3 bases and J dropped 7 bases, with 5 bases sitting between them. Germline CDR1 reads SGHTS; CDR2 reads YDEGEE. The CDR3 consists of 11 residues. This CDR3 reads CASSSLQPQHF. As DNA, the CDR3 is TGTGCCAGCAGCTCTCTCCAGCCCCAGCATTTT.